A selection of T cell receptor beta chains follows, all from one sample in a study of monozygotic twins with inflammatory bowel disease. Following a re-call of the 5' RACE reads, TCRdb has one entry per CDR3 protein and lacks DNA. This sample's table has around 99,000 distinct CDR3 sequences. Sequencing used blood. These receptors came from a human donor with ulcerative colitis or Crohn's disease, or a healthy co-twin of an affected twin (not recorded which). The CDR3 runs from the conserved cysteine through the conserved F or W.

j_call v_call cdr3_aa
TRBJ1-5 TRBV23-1 CASSQPRHTSNRNSNQPQHF
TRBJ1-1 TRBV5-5 CASSLVRAGGRFEAFF
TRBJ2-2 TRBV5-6 CASSLFGGTGELFF
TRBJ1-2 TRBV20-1 CSARDLGGYGYTF
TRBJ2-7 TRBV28 CASSPPWAQGYF
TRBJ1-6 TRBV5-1 CASSLAAGPSGSPLHF
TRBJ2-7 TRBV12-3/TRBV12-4 CASSPGQGAGQYF
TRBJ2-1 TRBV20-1 CSVAGLAGFYNEQFF
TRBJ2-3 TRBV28 CASSLIRGRQYF
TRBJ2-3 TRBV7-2 CASSLGVPTGSTDTQYF
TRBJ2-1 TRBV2 CASAQTPSSYNEQFF
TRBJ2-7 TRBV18 CASSPRTAAPTYEQYF
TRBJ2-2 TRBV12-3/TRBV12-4 CASRRTGATGELFF
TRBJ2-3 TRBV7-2 CASSTYRDDTQYF
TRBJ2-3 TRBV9 CASSVFGLAGGLSTDTQYF
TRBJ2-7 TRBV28 CASRPGDRSNFYEQYF
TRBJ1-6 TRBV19 CASSINNSPLHF
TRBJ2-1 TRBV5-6 CASSKGQGGYNEQFF
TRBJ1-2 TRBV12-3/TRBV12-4 CASSLGQGAGYTF
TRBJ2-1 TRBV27 CASSPGTRGDEQFF
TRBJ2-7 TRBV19 CASREGPVQEQYF
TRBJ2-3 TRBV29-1 CSGRDRGLGDTQYF
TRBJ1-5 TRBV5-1 CASSSGGQSNQPQHF
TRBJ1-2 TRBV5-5 CASSSAGTGIGNGYTF
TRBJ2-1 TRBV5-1 CASSLPREDYNEQFF
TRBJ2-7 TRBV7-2 CASSTRTGLSYEQYF
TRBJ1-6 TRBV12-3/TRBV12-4 CASTDRGDSPLHF
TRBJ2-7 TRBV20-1 CSARRDRGTYEQYF
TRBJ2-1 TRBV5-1 CASSLVLNEPRGEQFF
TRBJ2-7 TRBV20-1 CSQRPSGHLYEQYF
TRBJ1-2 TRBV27 CASSPWDNYGYTF
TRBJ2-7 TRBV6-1 CASRNGGSSSYEQYF
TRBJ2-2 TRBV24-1 CATSDASAGNTGELFF
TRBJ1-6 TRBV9 CASSPMDGNSPLHF
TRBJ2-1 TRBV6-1 CASSEAGFGGPEQFF
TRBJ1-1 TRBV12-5 CASVYTVNTEAFF
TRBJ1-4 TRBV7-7 CASSLDRGSEKLFF
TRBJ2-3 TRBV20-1 CSARDNGRVDTQYF
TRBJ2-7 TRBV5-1 CASSLGGWEMQSYEQYF
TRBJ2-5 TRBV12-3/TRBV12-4 CASRLAGGETQYF
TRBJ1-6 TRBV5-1 CASSLVGTDTGSPLHF
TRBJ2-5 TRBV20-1 CSARDRTYQETQYF
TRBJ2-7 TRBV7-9 CASSPPGGGPYEQYF
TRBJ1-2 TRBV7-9 CASSPIITGRDGYTF
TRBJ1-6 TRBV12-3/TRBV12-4 CASTLGGRDNSPLHF
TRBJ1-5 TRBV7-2 CASSLDVYRGQPQHF
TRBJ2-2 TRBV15 CATSRDLSSAATGELFF
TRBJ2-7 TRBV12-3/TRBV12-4 CASSYSYEQYF